This TCR beta chain was sequenced in a study of radiotherapy plus CTLA-4 blockade in lung cancer. Generated by immunoSEQ multiplex PCR, the TCRdb table keeps only in-frame clones and is missing some. The sample has approximately 80,000 clones, 60% to 85% seen once. The length of the CDR3 is 15 residues. CDR1 MDHEN and CDR2 SYDVKM come from the germline V gene. The gene calls are TRBV28 and TRBJ2-5; 8 bases are shared with TRBD2. The J call is uncertain, as TRBJ2-7 better fits the DNA end. This TCR came from a human donor with non-small cell lung cancer whose response to radiotherapy plus ipilimumab could not be evaluated. Some clones in this sample may be carry-over from other donors' samples. Source: peripheral blood, taken from a patient treated with radiotherapy plus ipilimumab. The CDR3 here is CASSLGLAGSYEQYF. DNA for the CDR3: TGTGCCAGCAGTTTAGGCCTAGCGGGTTCCTACGAGCAGTACTTC.